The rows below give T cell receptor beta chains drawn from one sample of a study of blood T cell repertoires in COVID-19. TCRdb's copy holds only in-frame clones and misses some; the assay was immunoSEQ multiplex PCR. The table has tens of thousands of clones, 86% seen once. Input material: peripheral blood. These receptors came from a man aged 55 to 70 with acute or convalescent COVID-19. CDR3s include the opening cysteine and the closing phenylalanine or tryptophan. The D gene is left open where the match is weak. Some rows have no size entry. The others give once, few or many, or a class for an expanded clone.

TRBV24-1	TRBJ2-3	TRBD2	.	TGTGCCACCAGTGATGGACTAGCCGGCACAGATACGCAGTATTTT	CATSDGLAGTDTQYF
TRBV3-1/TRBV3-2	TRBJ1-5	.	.	TGTGCCAGCAGCCAACGGGGGGGTAATCAGCCCCAGCATTTT	CASSQRGGNQPQHF
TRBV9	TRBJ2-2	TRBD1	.	TGTGCCAGCAGCGAGTCGTTGGCCAGGGGGCTATCTGAGTACACCGGGGAGCTGTTTTTT	CASSESLARGLSEYTGELFF
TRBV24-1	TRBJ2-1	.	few	TGTGCCACCAGTGGGGGGGGGCTAGCGGAGAACAATGAGCAGTTCTTC	CATSGGGLAENNEQFF
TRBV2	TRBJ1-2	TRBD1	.	TGTGCCAGCAGTGAAGCGGGACAGGGGTACTCTAACTATGGCTACACCTTC	CASSEAGQGYSNYGYTF
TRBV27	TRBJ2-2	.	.	TGTGCCAGCAGGTCCCTACAGGTCGATCTTCCCGGGGAGCTGTTTTTT	CASRSLQVDLPGELFF
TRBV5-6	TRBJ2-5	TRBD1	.	TGTGCCAGCAGCACTGGTTACTACAGGGGACGAGAGACCCAGTACTTC	CASSTGYYRGRETQYF
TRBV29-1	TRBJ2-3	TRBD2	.	TGCAGCGGTACACTAGCGGGGGGTGTAGTTACGCAGTATTTT	CSGTLAGGVVTQYF
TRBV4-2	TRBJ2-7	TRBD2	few	TGTGCCAGCAGCCAAGATTCGACTAGCGGGGGGTACGAGCAGTACTTC	CASSQDSTSGGYEQYF
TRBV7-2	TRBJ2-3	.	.	TGTGCCAGCAGCTTGGACAGATACACAGATACGCAGTATTTT	CASSLDRYTDTQYF
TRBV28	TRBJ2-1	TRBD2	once	TGTGCCAGCAGTACTAGCGGAACGAGCTCCTACAATGAGCAGTTCTTC	CASSTSGTSSYNEQFF
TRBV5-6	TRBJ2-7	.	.	TGTGCCAGCAGCTTGGAATGGTCTAAGTCCTACGAGCAGTACTTC	CASSLEWSKSYEQYF
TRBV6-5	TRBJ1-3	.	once	TGTGCCAGCAGTTACTCGATGGCAGGGGCTGGAAACACCATATATTTT	CASSYSMAGAGNTIYF
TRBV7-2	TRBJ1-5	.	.	TGTGCCAGCAGCCCCCAGGGGATGGGTGGCAATCAGCCCCAGCATTTT	CASSPQGMGGNQPQHF
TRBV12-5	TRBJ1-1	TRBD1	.	TGTGCTAGTGGTTTGGTACTCGGGACAGGGTTTATGTCGGACACTGAAGCTTTCTTT	CASGLVLGTGFMSDTEAFF
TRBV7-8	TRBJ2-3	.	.	TGTGCCAGCAGCGGCTACAGGGCGACCCGCACAGATACGCAGTATTTT	CASSGYRATRTDTQYF
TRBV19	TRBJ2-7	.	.	TGTGCCAGTAGTATAGGTTCAGGCGAGCAGTACTTC	CASSIGSGEQYF
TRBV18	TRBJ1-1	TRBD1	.	TGTGCCAGCTCAGAGAGGACAGGGGCCACTGAAGCTTTCTTT	CASSERTGATEAFF
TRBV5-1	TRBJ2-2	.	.	TGCGCCAGCAGCTCGACCGGGGGGGAGCTGTTTTTT	CASSSTGGELFF
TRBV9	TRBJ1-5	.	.	TGTGCCAGCAGCGTAGGTCCGGGTATCAATCAGCCCCAGCATTTT	CASSVGPGINQPQHF
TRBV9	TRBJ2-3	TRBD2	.	TGTGCCAGCAGCGTAGCGGGGACTAGCGGGGGGACCGCAGATACGCAGTATTTT	CASSVAGTSGGTADTQYF
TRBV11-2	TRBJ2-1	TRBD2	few	TGTGCCAGCAGCTTAGGGACTAGAGGGGAGCAGTTCTTC	CASSLGTRGEQFF
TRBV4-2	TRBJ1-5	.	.	TGTGCCAGCAGCCCCGACAGGTCTAGCAATCAGCCCCAGCATTTT	CASSPDRSSNQPQHF
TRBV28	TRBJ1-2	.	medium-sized	TGTGCCAGCAACAGGTCTGGCTATGGCTACACCTTC	CASNRSGYGYTF
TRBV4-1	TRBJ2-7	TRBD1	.	TGCGCCAGCAGCTCTAGGGACAGGGGTTACGAGCAGTACTTC	CASSSRDRGYEQYF
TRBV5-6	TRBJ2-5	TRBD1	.	TGTGCCAGCAGCAGGGACAGGGTTTGGGAGACCCAGTACTTC	CASSRDRVWETQYF
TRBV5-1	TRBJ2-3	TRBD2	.	TGCGCCAGCAGCCCCGGGACTAGCGGGAGTACAGATACGCAGTATTTT	CASSPGTSGSTDTQYF
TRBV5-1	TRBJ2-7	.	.	TGCGCCAGCAGCTTGCGGGCTCCCACCAGGGGCGAGCAGTACTTC	CASSLRAPTRGEQYF
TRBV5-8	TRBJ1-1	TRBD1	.	TGTGCCAGCAGCCCAGACAGGGGGCGCCTCAAAGCTTTCTTT	CASSPDRGRLKAFF
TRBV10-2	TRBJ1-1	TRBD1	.	TGCGCCAGCACAGGGGGCGTTGGGTACACTGAAGCTTTCTTT	CASTGGVGYTEAFF
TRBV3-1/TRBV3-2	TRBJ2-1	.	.	TGTGCCAGCAGACTAGGAGGAGGGATCAATGAGCAGTTCTTC	CASRLGGGINEQFF
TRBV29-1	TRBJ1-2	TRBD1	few	TGCAGCGTGGGTCCCGGGACAGGGGTTTCTGGGGGCTACACCTTC	CSVGPGTGVSGGYTF
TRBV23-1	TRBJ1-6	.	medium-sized	TGCGCCAGCAGTCTACCCTCCGGGACATTCATCTCCTATAATTCACCCCTCCACTTT	CASSLPSGTFISYNSPLHF
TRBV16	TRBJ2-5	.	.	TGTGCCAGCAGCCAATCCAGGCAAGAGACCCAGTACTTC	CASSQSRQETQYF
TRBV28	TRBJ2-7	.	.	TGTGCCAGCAGTTTAGGTCGCGTGGAGCAGTACTTC	CASSLGRVEQYF
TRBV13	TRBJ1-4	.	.	TGTGCCAGCAGCTTACTGCAGGTGAAGTTGCCAACACTTCCTGATAATGAAAAACTGTTTTTT	CASSLLQVKLPTLPDNEKLFF
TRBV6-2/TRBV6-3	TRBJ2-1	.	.	TGTGCCAGCAGTTACTCCCCATTCAGGGGTATTGATGAGCAGTTCTTC	CASSYSPFRGIDEQFF
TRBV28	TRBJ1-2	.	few	TGTGCCAGCAGTCCACCGCCGGGGGAGGGAGGCTACACCTTC	CASSPPPGEGGYTF
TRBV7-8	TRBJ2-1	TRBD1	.	TGTGCCAGCAGCTTACCGACAGGGGGTTACAATGAGCAGTTCTTC	CASSLPTGGYNEQFF
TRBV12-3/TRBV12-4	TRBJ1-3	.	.	TGTGCCAGCAGCGGGGTGTCCGGAAACACCATATATTTT	CASSGVSGNTIYF